The clone carrying this T cell receptor beta chain was picked up a small number of times. As yet, its antigen is unknown. TCRdb reprocessed the 5' RACE reads via MiXCR and lists one record per CDR3 protein. This table has 350,000 to 450,000 distinct CDR3 sequences, around a sixth appearing once. This sample was included in a study of T cells after yellow fever vaccination. Study-wide results and limits: Post-booster repertoires again held most primary-vaccination clones (roughly 95% CD4, approximately 90% CD8). Researchers noted that a small share of clonotypes showed up in both CD4 and CD8 compartments.

Trimming removed 2 bases from V and 6 bases from J; junction bases left unmatched: 5. The CDR3 runs 15 residues. Germline CDR1 is SGHRS and CDR2 is YFSETQ. The receptor's source is a man aged 18-30 years who received the YFV17D yellow fever vaccine. The J gene is TRBJ2-2, the V gene TRBV5-1, with 9 bases aligning to TRBD1. This specimen consisted of PBMCs, obtained before the yellow fever booster vaccination. The CDR3 protein is CASSFGDRVSGELFF. CDR3 nucleotides: TGCGCCAGCAGCTTCGGGGACAGGGTTTCCGGGGAGCTGTTTTTT.